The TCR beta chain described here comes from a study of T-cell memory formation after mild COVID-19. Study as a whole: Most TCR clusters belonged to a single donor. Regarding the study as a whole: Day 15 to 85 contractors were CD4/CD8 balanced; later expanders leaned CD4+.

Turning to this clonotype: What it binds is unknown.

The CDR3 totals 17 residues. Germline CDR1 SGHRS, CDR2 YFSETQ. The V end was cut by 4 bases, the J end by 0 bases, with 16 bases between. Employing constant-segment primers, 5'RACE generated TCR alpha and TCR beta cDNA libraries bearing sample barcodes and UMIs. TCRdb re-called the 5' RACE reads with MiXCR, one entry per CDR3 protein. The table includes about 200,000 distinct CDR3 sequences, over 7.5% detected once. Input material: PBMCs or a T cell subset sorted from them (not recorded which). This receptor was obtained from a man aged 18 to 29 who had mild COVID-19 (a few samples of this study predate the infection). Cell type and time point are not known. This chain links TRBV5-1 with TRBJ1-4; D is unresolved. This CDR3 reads CASSPGFYRTTNEKLFF. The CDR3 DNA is TGCGCCAGCAGCCCTGGTTTCTATCGGACAACTAATGAAAAACTGTTTTTT. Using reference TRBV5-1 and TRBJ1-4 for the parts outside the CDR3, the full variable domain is KAGVTQTPRYLIKTRGQQVTLSCSPISGHRSVSWYQQTPGQGLQFLFEYFSETQRNKGNFPGRFSGRQFSNSRSEMNVSTLELGDSALYLCASSPGFYRTTNEKLFFGSGTQLSVL.